A single sample gave rise to the 25 T cell receptor beta chains below, sequenced in a study of T-cell memory formation after mild COVID-19. TCRdb used MiXCR to reprocess the 5' RACE reads, holding one entry per CDR3 protein. Of under 300,000 distinct CDR3 sequences listed, 8% to 10% are singletons. Material: PBMCs or a T cell subset sorted from them (not recorded which). Every receptor here comes from a young man who had mild COVID-19 (a few samples of this study predate the infection). Cell type and time point are not known.

Many counts were recorded for this clonotype. V and J are TRBV7-8 and TRBJ2-2; 9 bases are shared with TRBD1. From germline, CDR1 is SGHVS and CDR2 FQNEAQ. The CDR3 is 14 residues long. Trimming removed 2 bases from V and 6 bases from J; junction bases left unmatched: 1. The CDR3 protein is CASSLRQGAGELFF. The CDR3 nucleotides read TGTGCCAGCAGCTTAAGACAGGGGGCCGGGGAGCTGTTTTTT.

This clonotype has only a few counts. V is TRBV4-2 and J is TRBJ1-1; TRBD1 aligns across 11 bases. CDR1 LGHNA and CDR2 YNFKEQ come from the germline V gene. The V segment lost 5 bases and the J segment 8 bases; nucleotides outside the gene matches: 10. The CDR3 is 15 residues long. CDR3 sequence: CASSSGTGGFPEAFF. As DNA, the CDR3 is TGTGCCAGCAGCAGCGGGACAGGGGGATTTCCAGAAGCTTTCTTT.

This clonotype was seen repeatedly, ten times or more. The rearrangement links TRBV5-1 to TRBJ2-2; the D gene is possibly TRBD1 (5 bases). CDR1 SGHRS and CDR2 YFSETQ come from the germline V gene. With 2 bases removed from V and 0 bases from J, the gap between germline ends came to 14 bases. This CDR3 spans 17 amino acids. CDR3 sequence (DNA): TGCGCCAGCAGCTTAGGGGCCCTGGCAGCGAACACCGGGGAGCTGTTTTTT. Protein: CASSLGALAANTGELFF.

This CDR3 is CSAERGVWYNEQFF. The CDR3 DNA follows: TGCAGTGCAGAGAGGGGGGTTTGGTACAATGAGCAGTTCTTC. The rearrangement uses TRBV20-1 and TRBJ2-1; D possibly uses TRBD1 or TRBD2 (6 bases each). V lost 6 bases to trimming and J lost 4 bases, with 16 bases between them. This CDR3 region has 14 residues. Germline values: CDR1 DFQATT, CDR2 SNEGSKA (reference sequence).

The rearrangement links TRBV2 to TRBJ1-4; a weak D match, TRBD1 (5 bases). Trimming took 6 bases from V and 0 from J, leaving 20 bases between them. Germline CDR1 SNHLY, CDR2 FYNNEI. The CDR3 has 18 residues. CDR3 in amino acids: CASSETPIRGATNEKLFF. The CDR3 DNA reads TGTGCCAGCAGCGAAACACCCATAAGGGGTGCAACTAATGAAAAACTGTTTTTT.

This clonotype was seen only a few times. V usage is TRBV7-2 and J usage is TRBJ2-1; maybe TRBD1 (5 bases). V was cut by 4 bases and J by 8 bases, with 12 bases left in between. The germline V gene has CDR1 SGHTA and CDR2 FQGNSA. The CDR3 is 13 amino acids. CDR3 DNA sequence: TGTGCCAGCAGCTCCCAGCCAGGGTATGAGCAGTTCTTC. Encoded protein: CASSSQPGYEQFF.

This clonotype was found a few times. The CDR3 loop reads CSARDRGTSGGWREQYV. CDR3 nucleotide sequence: TGCAGTGCTAGAGATCGAGGGACTAGCGGGGGCTGGAGGGAGCAGTACGTC. The chain uses TRBV20-1 and TRBJ2-7; 14 bases match TRBD2. V lost 0 bases to trimming and J lost 7 bases; unmatched junction nucleotides: 11. Germline V gene sequence: CDR1 DFQATT, CDR2 SNEGSKA (reference sequence). This CDR3 spans 17 amino acids.

The rearrangement uses TRBV9 and TRBJ2-2; the D is unclear. The CDR3 sequence is 13 residues long. Trimming shortened V by 0 bases and J by 5 bases, and 5 bases separated the two germline ends. Germline values: CDR1 SGDLS, CDR2 YYNGEE. The CDR3: CASSVVETGELFF. The CDR3 DNA reads TGTGCCAGCAGCGTAGTCGAGACCGGGGAGCTGTTTTTT. Based on the CDR3 plus reference TRBV9 and TRBJ2-2, the full variable domain is DSGVTQTPKHLITATGQRVTLRCSPRSGDLSVYWYQQSLDQGLQFLIQYYNGEERAKGNILERFSAQQFPDLHSELNLSSLELGDSALYFCASSVVETGELFFGEGSRLTVL.

This rearrangement joins TRBV3-1 to TRBJ2-2; D might be TRBD1 (6 bases). CDR3 length: 14 residues. CDR1 is LGHDT, CDR2 YNNKEL, per germline (reference sequence). The V end was cut by 4 bases, the J end by 2 bases, with 8 bases between. DNA for the CDR3: TGTGCCAGCAGCCGGGGACACAACACCGGGGAGCTGTTTTTT. Encoded protein: CASSRGHNTGELFF.

The table lists this clonotype with a few counts. The CDR3 DNA is TGTGCCAGCAGGCAGGGGTTGTTGGAAAAACTGTTTTTT. Encoded protein: CASRQGLLEKLFF. The gene calls are TRBV6-6 and TRBJ1-4, with D perhaps TRBD1 (6 bases). Germline V lookup: CDR1 MNHNY, CDR2 SVGAGI (reference sequence). V gave up 6 bases and J gave up 8 bases, with 13 bases separating them. This CDR3 has 13 amino acids.

V usage is TRBV20-1 and J usage is TRBJ2-2; 7 bases line up with TRBD1. Germline CDR1 reads DFQATT; CDR2 reads SNEGSKA (reference sequence). CDR3 length: 14 residues. Trimming at V came to 4 bases and at J to 3 bases, leaving 5 bases not matched to a gene. The CDR3 protein is CSAKPGQHTGELFF. In DNA, the CDR3 is TGCAGTGCTAAGCCGGGACAGCACACCGGGGAGCTGTTTTTT.

The sample holds many counts of this clonotype. The V gene is TRBV27, the J gene TRBJ1-1; D possibly corresponds to TRBD1 (5 bases). The CDR3 is made up of 13 amino acids. V gave up 3 bases and J gave up 5 bases, with 10 bases separating them. Germline loops: CDR1 MNHEY, CDR2 SMNVEV (reference sequence). CDR3 sequence reads: CASSFDRRTEAFF. The CDR3 DNA follows: TGTGCCAGCAGTTTTGACAGACGGACTGAAGCTTTCTTT.

This clonotype was detected a few times. This chain joins TRBV3-2 and TRBJ1-2; TRBD1 is the table's D call and was not checked against the DNA. TRBV3-2 is tagged as a pseudogene. The CDR3 length is 16 residues. In DNA, the CDR3 is TGTGCCAGCAGCCAAGAGCCAGCAGGGGGTGACTATGGCTACACCTTC. It translates to CASSQEPAGGDYGYTF.

The CDR3 loop reads CASSRTGAGDTQYF. The CDR3 DNA reads as TGCGCCAGCAGCCGGACAGGGGCGGGAGATACGCAGTATTTT. V gene TRBV5-1 combines with J gene TRBJ2-3; TRBD1 matches at 9 bases. Trimming removed 4 bases from V and 5 bases from J; junction bases left unmatched: 5. Germline CDR1 and CDR2: SGHRS and YFSETQ. The CDR3 loop spans 14 amino acids.

This clonotype was detected many times. The genes are TRBV12-3 or TRBV12-4 and TRBJ2-5; D may be TRBD2 (6 bases). Trimming cost V 3 bases and J 1 base, with 12 bases left between them. The CDR3 runs 15 residues. The CDR3 protein is CASSFRGGFQETQYF. The CDR3 DNA sequence: TGTGCCAGCAGTTTCCGGGGAGGTTTCCAAGAGACCCAGTACTTC.

This clonotype was observed many times. The chain recombines TRBV4-1 with TRBJ2-3; 7 bases align to TRBD1. The CDR3 loop spans 15 amino acids. Germline values: CDR1 MGHRA, CDR2 YSYEKL. After removal of 4 bases from V and 4 bases from J, the junction contained 8 bases not matched to a gene. The CDR3 DNA is TGCGCCAGCAGCCGTCCCGGGACAGTTTCAGATACGCAGTATTTT. Encoded protein: CASSRPGTVSDTQYF.

This clonotype was detected ten times or more. The rearrangement joins TRBV29-1 to TRBJ2-1, with D perhaps matching TRBD2 (7 bases). Per the germline V gene, CDR1 is SQVTM and CDR2 is ANQGSEA. V shed 3 bases and J shed 0 bases, with 18 bases lying between them. This CDR3 has 17 residues. CDR3 coding DNA: TGCAGCGTTGATGGGGGGGCTTTTCGATACTCCTACAATGAGCAGTTCTTC. Encoded protein: CSVDGGAFRYSYNEQFF.

This clonotype has only a few counts. The J gene is TRBJ2-1, the V gene TRBV7-2, with a tentative D call TRBD2 (5 bases). V was shortened by 4 bases and J by 10 bases, with 11 bases between the two germline ends. The length of the CDR3 is 12 residues. Germline values: CDR1 SGHTA, CDR2 FQGNSA. The CDR3 DNA sequence: TGTGCCAGCAGCTCCGGGGATTGGGAGCAGTTCTTC. Amino acids: CASSSGDWEQFF.

This clonotype has at least ten counts. The chain joins TRBV15 to TRBJ1-1; D gene uncertain. Germline V gene sequence: CDR1 LNHNV, CDR2 YYDKDF (reference sequence). The CDR3 runs to 13 residues. Trimming stripped 2 bases from V and 13 bases from J, with 17 bases between. The CDR3 loop is CATSRRGTPDVFF. The CDR3 DNA sequence: TGTGCCACCAGCAGACGAGGAACGCCTGACGTTTTCTTT.

The chain employs TRBV5-1 and TRBJ2-5, with 14 nucleotides matching TRBD2. Trimming removed 4 bases from V and 2 bases from J; junction bases left unmatched: 4. This CDR3 has 16 residues. CDR1 is SGHRS, CDR2 YFSETQ, per germline. The CDR3 is CASSPGLAGEQETQYF. The CDR3 region has the DNA TGCGCCAGCAGCCCGGGACTAGCGGGGGAACAAGAGACCCAGTACTTC.

This chain connects TRBV20-1 to TRBJ2-1, with TRBD2 matching over 9 bases. In germline, CDR1 is DFQATT, CDR2 SNEGSKA (reference sequence). J was trimmed by 0 bases and V by 6 bases; bases with no gene match: 3. This CDR3 comprises 14 residues. The CDR3 here is CSAGGGVSYNEQFF. The DNA of the CDR3 is TGCAGTGCCGGCGGGGGGGTCTCCTACAATGAGCAGTTCTTC.

At least ten counts were recorded for this clonotype. The chain uses TRBV5-1 and TRBJ2-1; D may be TRBD2 (6 bases). Trimming left V 4 bases short and J 0 bases short, with 14 bases between. Germline V lookup: CDR1 SGHRS, CDR2 YFSETQ. The CDR3 has 16 residues. CDR3 protein: CASSLDPGSSYNEQFF. The CDR3 DNA sequence: TGCGCCAGCAGCCTCGACCCCGGGAGCTCCTACAATGAGCAGTTCTTC.

This chain links TRBV12-3 or TRBV12-4 with TRBJ2-3, with D uncertain. This CDR3 has 15 amino acids. V dropped 7 bases and J dropped 0 bases, with 14 bases sitting between them. CDR3 coding DNA: TGTGCCAGCAAACCCATGCTGACAAGCACAGATACGCAGTATTTT. Its translation: CASKPMLTSTDTQYF.

The chain recombines TRBV5-6 with TRBJ2-7; TRBD2 agrees at 8 bases. Germline V gene data show CDR1 as SGHDT and CDR2 as YYEEEE. This CDR3 is 14 amino acids long. V lost 5 bases to trimming and J lost 5 bases; unmatched junction nucleotides: 9. In DNA, the CDR3 is TGTGCCAGCAGAAGAGCGGGGGTACTTAACGAGCAGTACTTC. It translates to CASRRAGVLNEQYF.

This chain joins TRBV6-5 and TRBJ2-1, with D perhaps being TRBD1 or TRBD2 (5 bases each). Germline assignment: CDR1 MNHEY and CDR2 SVGAGI. V was pared by 0 bases and J by 8 bases, with 11 bases between. The CDR3 length is 14 residues. The CDR3, as DNA: TGTGCCAGCAGTTACTCGGGGGTAGGTGATGAGCAGTTCTTC. Translated: CASSYSGVGDEQFF.